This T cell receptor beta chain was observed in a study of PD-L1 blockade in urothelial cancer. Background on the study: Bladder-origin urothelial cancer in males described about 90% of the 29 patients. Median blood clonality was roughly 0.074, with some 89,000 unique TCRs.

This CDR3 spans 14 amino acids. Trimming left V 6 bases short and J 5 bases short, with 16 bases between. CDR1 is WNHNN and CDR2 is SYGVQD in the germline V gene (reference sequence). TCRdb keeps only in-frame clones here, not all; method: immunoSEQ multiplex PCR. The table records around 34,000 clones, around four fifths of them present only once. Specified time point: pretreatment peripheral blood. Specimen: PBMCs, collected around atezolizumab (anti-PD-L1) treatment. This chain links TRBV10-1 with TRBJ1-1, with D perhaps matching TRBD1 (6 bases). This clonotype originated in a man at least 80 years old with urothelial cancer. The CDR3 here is CASSAIRQGTEAFF. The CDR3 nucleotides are TGCGCCAGCAGCGCGATCCGGCAGGGGACTGAAGCTTTCTTT.